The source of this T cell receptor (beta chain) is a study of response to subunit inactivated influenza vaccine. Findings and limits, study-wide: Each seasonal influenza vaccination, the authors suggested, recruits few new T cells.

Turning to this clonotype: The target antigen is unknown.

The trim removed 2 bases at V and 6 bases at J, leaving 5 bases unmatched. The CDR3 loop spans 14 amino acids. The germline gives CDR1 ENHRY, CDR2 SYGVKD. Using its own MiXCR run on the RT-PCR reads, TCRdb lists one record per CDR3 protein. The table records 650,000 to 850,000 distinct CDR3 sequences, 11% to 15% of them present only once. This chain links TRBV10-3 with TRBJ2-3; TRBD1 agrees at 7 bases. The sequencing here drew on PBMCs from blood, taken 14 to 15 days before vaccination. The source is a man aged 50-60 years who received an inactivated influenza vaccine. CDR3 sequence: CAISETTGADTQYF. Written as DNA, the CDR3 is TGTGCCATCAGTGAGACCACAGGGGCGGATACGCAGTATTTT.